The 24 T cell receptor beta chains listed next were all sequenced from one sample in a study of beta chain features in type 1 diabetes. The antigens for these receptors are not known. Study-level findings and limits: Shortening of TCRB CDR3s, moderate but significant, appeared in all four CD4+ subsets of Type 1 diabetes patients.

As every portion of the isolated RNA was reverse transcribed, the sequencing read expressed TCRB transcripts. Repertoires were generated with immunoSEQ multiplex PCR, while TCRdb's copy carries only in-frame clones and drops some. The profile shows approximately 150,000 clones, approximately 13% of them singletons. Material for sequencing was central memory CD4+ T cells from blood. The receptors were gathered from a young man with type 1 diabetes.

The rearrangement joins TRBV2 to TRBJ2-5, with D possibly TRBD1 on 6 matching bases. V dropped 6 bases and J dropped 5 bases, with 19 bases sitting between them. Germline V gives CDR1 SNHLY, CDR2 FYNNEI. The CDR3 is made up of 15 amino acids. CDR3 coding DNA: TGTGCCAGCAGAGCTTCCGGGACAACCGAGGAGACCCAGTACTTC. Residues: CASRASGTTEETQYF. Full variable domain (outside the CDR3, taken from reference TRBV2 and TRBJ2-5): EPEVTQTPSHQVTQMGQEVILRCVPISNHLYFYWYRQILGQKVEFLVSFYNNEISEKSEIFDDQFSVERPDGSNFTLKIRSTKLEDSAMYFCASRASGTTEETQYFGPGTRLLVL.

The chain combines TRBV2 with TRBJ1-1; tentative D call: TRBD1 (5 bases). Trimming left V 8 bases short and J 0 bases short, with 10 bases between. Germline V gene sequence: CDR1 SNHLY, CDR2 FYNNEI. This CDR3 is 13 amino acids long. In DNA, the CDR3 is TGTGCCAGCGGGGGGTCCATGAACACTGAAGCTTTCTTT. The encoded protein is CASGGSMNTEAFF.

There are a few counts of this clone. This rearrangement joins TRBV15 to TRBJ2-5; tentative D call: TRBD1 (6 bases). This CDR3 spans 14 amino acids. The V gene lost 1 base and the J gene lost 2 bases, with 8 bases spanning the gap. Germline assignment: CDR1 LNHNV and CDR2 YYDKDF (reference sequence). The CDR3: CATSRGTVQETQYF. Written as DNA, the CDR3 is TGTGCCACCAGCAGAGGGACAGTTCAAGAGACCCAGTACTTC.

The chain combines TRBV6-1 with TRBJ1-2; D is ambiguous. Trimming removed 5 bases at V and 3 bases at J, with 7 bases between. The CDR3 consists of 12 residues. Looked up from germline, CDR1 is MNHNS and CDR2 is SASEGT. CDR3 DNA sequence: TGTGCCAGCAGTCCACGGGACTATGGCTACACCTTC. Amino acid sequence: CASSPRDYGYTF.

The chain couples TRBV4-2 to TRBJ2-1, with D unclear. The V gene lost 4 bases and the J gene lost 9 bases, with 10 bases spanning the gap. This CDR3 comprises 12 residues. Germline values: CDR1 LGHNA, CDR2 YNFKEQ. The CDR3 region has the DNA TGTGCCAGCAGCCTTGCTGCTCCTGAGCAGTTCTTC. Its protein product is CASSLAAPEQFF.

The chain recombines TRBV29-1 with TRBJ2-7; TRBD2 matches at 7 bases. CDR1 and CDR2 from the germline V gene are SQVTM and ANQGSEA. The V gene end was trimmed by 4 bases and the J gene end by 2 bases; junction bases not matched to a gene: 5. The CDR3 consists of 13 residues. The DNA for the CDR3 is TGCAGCGTTGGGCAGGGAGGGGCCTACGAGCAGTACTTC. Protein sequence: CSVGQGGAYEQYF.

The rearrangement uses TRBV6-1 and TRBJ1-5, with 8 bases identical to TRBD1. V gave up 5 bases and J gave up 1 base; unmatched junction bases: 4. The CDR3 has 15 residues. The germline V gene has CDR1 MNHNS and CDR2 SASEGT. The CDR3 loop is CASSSGQGSNQPQHF. DNA of the CDR3: TGTGCCAGCAGTAGCGGACAGGGAAGCAATCAGCCCCAGCATTTT.

This clone was observed a handful of times. This may arise from a read error, as a much more abundant clone is one base away. The chain combines TRBV4-1 with TRBJ1-6; D not resolved. The CDR3 extends over 14 amino acids. In germline, CDR1 is MGHRA, CDR2 YSYEKL. The CDR3 nucleotides are TGCGCCAGCAGCCAGAGGGATTATAAATCACCCCTCCACTTT. Translated: CASSQRDYKSPLHF.

This clone was detected a few times. The V and J genes are TRBV7-9 and TRBJ2-7; TRBD1 aligns across 7 bases. There are 12 residues in the CDR3. V lost 5 bases, J lost 10 bases, and 8 bases stayed unmatched. The germline CDR1 and CDR2 sequences are SEHNR and FQNEAQ (reference sequence). The CDR3 here is CASSRDSKTQYF. The CDR3 region has the DNA TGTGCCAGCAGCCGGGACAGCAAAACCCAGTACTTC.

This clone was seen more than once but under ten times. The chain has TRBV29-1 and TRBJ2-2; D may be TRBD1 (6 bases). Germline CDR1 is SQVTM and CDR2 is ANQGSEA. The germline V and J ends were trimmed by 3 bases and 4 bases, with 9 bases remaining between them. The CDR3 runs to 13 residues. The CDR3 protein is CSVEGHATGELFF. The DNA for the CDR3 is TGCAGCGTTGAGGGACACGCCACCGGGGAGCTGTTTTTT.

The V call is TRBV7-6, the J call TRBJ2-2, with 8 nucleotides matching TRBD1. Trimming removed 6 bases from V and 5 bases from J; junction bases left unmatched: 5. This CDR3 has 14 residues. The germline V gene has CDR1 SGHVS and CDR2 FNYEAQ. CDR3 region: CASSPGGFTGELFF. CDR3 DNA sequence: TGTGCCAGCAGTCCAGGGGGCTTTACCGGGGAGCTGTTTTTT.

This chain uses TRBV5-1 with TRBJ1-2, with a weak D call TRBD1 (6 bases). CDR1 is SGHRS and CDR2 is YFSETQ in the germline V gene. V lost 3 bases to trimming and J lost 2 bases, with 14 bases between them. The CDR3 extends over 15 amino acids. The CDR3 sequence: CASSSFSGANYGYTF. The CDR3 bases are TGCGCCAGCAGCTCCTTTTCAGGGGCGAACTATGGCTACACCTTC.

This clone was seen a handful of times. The chain links TRBV11-2 to TRBJ1-3; D remains ambiguous. The CDR3 loop spans 14 amino acids. Per germline, CDR1 SGHAT and CDR2 FQNNGV. The V gene lost 1 base and the J gene lost 0 bases, with 4 bases spanning the gap. The CDR3 protein is CASSLGSSGNTIYF. The CDR3 coding sequence is TGTGCCAGCAGCTTAGGATCCTCTGGAAACACCATATATTTT.

This chain joins TRBV20-1 and TRBJ1-1; D gene unclear. The CDR3 has 10 amino acids. CDR1 DFQATT and CDR2 SNEGSKA come from the germline V gene (reference sequence). The V and J ends lost 2 bases and 7 bases respectively, with 5 bases between them. The CDR3 DNA is TGCAGTGCTAGAAGGGTTGAAGCTTTCTTT. Translation: CSARRVEAFF.

The sample holds a few counts of this clone. This chain uses TRBV7-6 with TRBJ1-1; perhaps TRBD1 as D (5 bases). Trimming pared 5 bases from V and 7 bases from J, leaving 11 bases between. This CDR3 is 12 amino acids long. The V gene's germline CDR1 is SGHVS and CDR2 FNYEAQ. CDR3: CASSPAGIEAFF. DNA of the CDR3: TGTGCCAGCAGCCCGGCAGGGATTGAAGCTTTCTTT.

With regard to this clone: This clone may be a read error of a much larger clone one base away. The CDR3 DNA sequence: TGTGCCAGCAGCCCCCAAGCCGGGGAGCTGTTTTTT. Translated, it gives CASSPQAGELFF. The V and J genes are TRBV7-3 and TRBJ2-2, with D hard to call. Trimming cost V 5 bases and J 6 bases, with 7 bases left between them. CDR3 length equals 12 residues. Looked up from germline, CDR1 is SGHTA and CDR2 is FQGTGA. The full variable domain, in which reference TRBV7-3 and TRBJ2-2 provide the parts outside the CDR3, is GAGVSQTPSNKVTEKGKYVELRCDPISGHTALYWYRQSLGQGPEFLIYFQGTGAADDSGLPNDRFFAVRPEGSVSTLKIQRTERGDSAVYLCASSPQAGELFFGEGSRLTVL.

The V call is TRBV18, the J call TRBJ1-6; tentatively, D is TRBD1 (5 bases). The CDR3 spans 17 residues. Germline assignment: CDR1 KGHSH and CDR2 LQKENI. V lost 3 bases and J 7 bases, leaving 19 bases between the germline ends. CDR3 sequence: CASSPLSVRDQNSPLHF. The CDR3 DNA sequence: TGTGCCAGCTCACCCCTGAGTGTGAGGGACCAGAATTCACCCCTCCACTTT.

This clone was seen a few times. The chain joins TRBV5-1 to TRBJ1-5; tentative D call: TRBD1 (5 bases). The CDR3 length is 15 residues. The germline V gene has CDR1 SGHRS and CDR2 YFSETQ. The V end lost 4 bases, the J end lost 3 bases, and 14 bases lay between the germline ends. The CDR3 loop reads CASSAGVGDNQPQHF. CDR3 DNA sequence: TGCGCCAGCAGCGCGGGGGTTGGAGACAATCAGCCCCAGCATTTT.

V and J are TRBV9 and TRBJ1-2, with 8 bases fitting TRBD1. V gave up 2 bases and J gave up 2 bases; unmatched junction bases: 5. The CDR3 loop spans 15 amino acids. Germline CDR1 SGDLS, CDR2 YYNGEE. The CDR3 region has the DNA TGTGCCAGCAGCGTTATGCGGACAGGGAACTATGGCTACACCTTC. This encodes CASSVMRTGNYGYTF.

This clone came up a few times. This chain uses TRBV30 with TRBJ1-2; the D gene is possibly TRBD1 (5 bases). The V gene lost 5 bases and the J gene lost 4 bases, with 11 bases spanning the gap. The CDR3 is 12 residues long. Germline V lookup: CDR1 GTSNPN, CDR2 SVGIG (reference sequence). CDR3 nucleotides: TGTGCCTGGTCCGGGGGAGCCTATGGCTACACCTTC. Translating gives CAWSGGAYGYTF.

This clone has only a few counts. V gene TRBV28 combines with J gene TRBJ1-2; D remains unclear. Germline V gene data show CDR1 as MDHEN and CDR2 as SYDVKM. The length of the CDR3 is 11 residues. The germline V and J ends were trimmed by 6 bases and 4 bases, with 6 bases remaining between them. CDR3 sequence: CASSASYGYTF. Written as DNA, the CDR3 is TGTGCCAGCAGCGCAAGCTATGGCTACACCTTC.

This sequence joins TRBV6-5 and TRBJ1-1, with 8 bases lining up with TRBD1. The CDR3 extends over 16 amino acids. V was clipped by 3 bases and J by 5 bases; unmatched bases: 11. Looked up from germline, CDR1 is MNHEY and CDR2 is SVGAGI. The CDR3 here is CASSYKGRGRGTEAFF. CDR3 in DNA: TGTGCCAGCAGTTATAAGGGCAGGGGGCGCGGTACTGAAGCTTTCTTT.

This clone came up a few times. The rearrangement uses TRBV30 and TRBJ1-4; D remains unclear. CDR1 is GTSNPN, CDR2 SVGIG, per germline (reference sequence). CDR3 size: 14 residues. The ends were cut back, 2 bases at V and 6 bases at J, with 13 bases in the middle. The CDR3: CAWSRLSSDEKLFF. CDR3 DNA: TGTGCCTGGAGTAGACTCAGCTCGGATGAAAAACTGTTTTTT.

The CDR3 DNA is TGCGCCAGCAGCTTGGCAGGCCGTCAGCCCCAGCATTTT. This gives the protein CASSLAGRQPQHF. V is TRBV5-1 and J is TRBJ1-5; D unresolved. Germline V gene data show CDR1 as SGHRS and CDR2 as YFSETQ. This CDR3 contains 13 residues. The germline V and J ends were trimmed by 0 bases and 6 bases, with 7 bases remaining between them.